The 21 T cell receptor beta chains below all came from one sample that was sequenced in a study of blood T cell repertoires in COVID-19. TCRdb's copy holds only in-frame clones and misses some; the assay was immunoSEQ multiplex PCR. The sample lists some 87,000 clones, approximately 92% occurring once. Sequenced input: peripheral blood. All receptors come from a woman aged 55-69 years with active COVID-19.

The J gene is TRBJ2-6, the V gene TRBV7-2; D unclear. Trimming left V 3 bases short and J 3 bases short, with 9 bases between. Per the germline V gene, CDR1 is SGHTA and CDR2 is FQGNSA. This CDR3 is built from 15 residues. This chain's CDR3 is CASSFQVLGANVLTF. In nucleotides, the CDR3 is TGTGCCAGCAGCTTCCAGGTCCTTGGGGCCAACGTCCTGACTTTC.

The rearrangement uses TRBV7-2 and TRBJ2-3; 9 bases match TRBD2. The CDR3 length is 16 residues. Per germline, CDR1 SGHTA and CDR2 FQGNSA. Trimming took 5 bases from V and 4 from J; bases not matched to a gene: 10. The CDR3 reads CASSTKGTSLADTQYF. The CDR3 DNA sequence: TGTGCCAGCAGCACCAAAGGGACTAGCCTGGCAGATACGCAGTATTTT. The whole variable domain, filled in from reference TRBV7-2 and TRBJ2-3, reads GAGVSQSPSNKVTEKGKDVELRCDPISGHTALYWYRQSLGQGLEFLIYFQGNSAPDKSGLPSDRFSAERTGGSVSTLTIQRTQQEDSAVYLCASSTKGTSLADTQYFGPGTRLTVL.

The J gene is TRBJ1-2, the V gene TRBV5-1, with D unresolved. Deletions cut 6 bases from V and 0 bases from J, with 12 bases between. CDR1 is SGHRS, CDR2 YFSETQ, per germline. The CDR3 is 14 amino acids. The CDR3 sequence is CASKEAATNYGYTF. The CDR3 DNA is TGCGCCAGCAAAGAAGCTGCTACTAACTATGGCTACACCTTC.

This clone was found once. The chain is built from TRBV5-1 and TRBJ2-2; 7 nucleotides align to TRBD2. In germline, CDR1 is SGHRS, CDR2 YFSETQ. Losses at the gene ends were 0 bases for V and 5 bases for J; bases not matched to a gene: 13. The CDR3 sequence is 18 residues long. For the CDR3, the DNA is TGCGCCAGCAGCTTGGGGCGGCAGTCGGGGGGAAGGACCGGGGAGCTGTTTTTT. This sequence encodes CASSLGRQSGGRTGELFF.

The V gene is TRBV7-9, the J gene TRBJ1-6; D ambiguous. Trimming cost V 3 bases and J 10 bases, with 7 bases left between them. The CDR3 loop spans 12 amino acids. The germline gives CDR1 SEHNR, CDR2 FQNEAQ (reference sequence). The CDR3 loop is CASSFDGSPLHF. In DNA form, the CDR3 reads TGTGCCAGCAGCTTCGACGGGTCACCCCTCCACTTT.

The chain carries TRBV28 and TRBJ2-7, with 8 bases matching TRBD1. CDR3 length: 14 residues. J gave up 3 bases and V 5 bases, and 6 bases lay outside the gene matches. CDR1 is MDHEN and CDR2 is SYDVKM in the germline V gene. The CDR3 loop is CASSAGTGNYEQYF. DNA of the CDR3: TGTGCCAGCAGTGCCGGGACAGGAAACTACGAGCAGTACTTC.

The chain recombines TRBV10-3 with TRBJ2-2; the D gene is possibly TRBD1 (6 bases). V dropped 6 bases and J dropped 1 base, with 15 bases sitting between them. The germline V gene has CDR1 ENHRY and CDR2 SYGVKD. This CDR3 spans 16 amino acids. CDR3 sequence: CAIRKPRGLNTGELFF. The CDR3 DNA reads TGTGCCATCAGAAAACCCAGGGGATTGAACACCGGGGAGCTGTTTTTT.

About this clone: This sample also contains other DNA sequences that code for the same CDR3. This chain links TRBV19 with TRBJ1-5, with D possibly TRBD1 on 6 matching bases. Germline V gives CDR1 LNHDA, CDR2 SQIVND (reference sequence). This CDR3 has 14 amino acids. Here the CDR3 reads CAAAPTGNNQPQHF. The CDR3 DNA reads TGTGCTGCTGCCCCGACAGGCAACAATCAGCCCCAGCATTTT.

This clone has just one count. The chain has TRBV7-9 and TRBJ1-2; D not resolved. The V gene lost 3 bases and the J gene lost 4 bases, with 12 bases spanning the gap. The CDR3 length is 14 residues. Germline CDR1 is SEHNR and CDR2 is FQNEAQ (reference sequence). The CDR3 loop is CASSFILGIYGYTF. Written as DNA, the CDR3 is TGTGCCAGCAGCTTCATTTTGGGCATCTATGGCTACACCTTC.

The chain recombines TRBV5-6 with TRBJ1-5; 9 bases agree with TRBD1. Germline values: CDR1 SGHDT, CDR2 YYEEEE. Trimming removed 4 bases from V and 6 bases from J; junction bases left unmatched: 5. This CDR3 region has 14 residues. The CDR3 spells CASSTGQGFQPQHF. CDR3 bases: TGTGCCAGCAGCACAGGACAGGGGTTTCAGCCCCAGCATTTT. The full variable domain, rest sourced from reference TRBV5-6 and TRBJ1-5, is DAGVTQSPTHLIKTRGQQVTLRCSPKSGHDTVSWYQQALGQGPQFIFQYYEEEERQRGNFPDRFSGHQFPNYSSELNVNALLLGDSALYLCASSTGQGFQPQHFGDGTRLSIL.

V is TRBV4-1 and J is TRBJ2-3, with 10 positions matching TRBD1. CDR1 and CDR2 (germline): MGHRA, YSYEKL. The CDR3 totals 17 residues. Trimming took 1 base from V and 4 from J; bases not matched to a gene: 8. The CDR3 DNA reads as TGCGCCAGCAGCCAAGGAATCGGGACAGGGGCTTCAGATACGCAGTATTTT. As protein: CASSQGIGTGASDTQYF.

To note about this clone: A junction boundary mismatches the germline segment, possibly from a read error. The chain combines TRBV3-1 (or the pseudogene TRBV3-2) with TRBJ2-1; TRBD1 agrees at 9 bases. The germline V gene encodes CDR1 LGHDT and CDR2 YNNKEL (reference sequence). This CDR3 spans 14 amino acids. The CDR3: CASRQGTGYNEQFF. In DNA, the CDR3 is TGTGCCAGCAGACAAGGGACAGGGTACAATGAGCAGTTCTTC.

In regard to this clone: Other DNA sequences from this sample encode an identical CDR3 as well. The rearrangement joins TRBV3-1 (or the pseudogene TRBV3-2) to TRBJ2-3; D remains ambiguous. V lost 3 bases, J lost 1 base, and 5 bases lay in between. CDR3 length: 13 amino acids. Germline V gives CDR1 LGHDT, CDR2 YNNKEL (reference sequence). The CDR3 region is CASSQQGTDTQYF. DNA for the CDR3: TGTGCCAGCAGCCAGCAGGGCACAGATACGCAGTATTTT.

The rearrangement uses TRBV5-6 and TRBJ2-3; perhaps TRBD2 as D (5 bases). Trimming removed 2 bases from V and 0 bases from J, with 10 bases in between. This CDR3 spans 15 amino acids. CDR1 SGHDT and CDR2 YYEEEE come from the germline V gene. CDR3 nucleotides: TGTGCCAGCAGCTTACTAGTGACAAGCACAGATACGCAGTATTTT. Translating gives CASSLLVTSTDTQYF.

J is TRBJ1-5 and V is TRBV7-2; maybe TRBD1 (5 bases). Germline V CDR1 and CDR2: SGHTA, FQGNSA. The CDR3 length is 14 residues. V was cut by 4 bases and J by 1 base, with 8 bases left in between. The CDR3 loop reads CASSYRGSNQPQHF. CDR3 DNA sequence: TGTGCCAGCAGCTACCGGGGGAGCAATCAGCCCCAGCATTTT.

The chain couples TRBV20-1 to TRBJ1-4; D remains ambiguous. Germline V gives CDR1 DFQATT, CDR2 SNEGSKA (reference sequence). The CDR3 contains 11 residues. Trimming stripped 1 base from V and 7 bases from J, with 4 bases between. This CDR3 is CSARVSEKLFF. The CDR3 bases are TGCAGTGCTAGAGTGAGTGAAAAACTGTTTTTT.

The rearrangement joins TRBV14 to TRBJ2-7; no clear D gene. Germline V gene lookup returns CDR1 SGHDN and CDR2 FVKESK. V lost 4 bases and J lost 3, with 10 bases in between. The length of the CDR3 is 13 residues. The CDR3 DNA is TGTGCCAGCAGCCGGCACCTAGACTACGAGCAGTACTTC. This codes for CASSRHLDYEQYF.

The chain couples TRBV2 to TRBJ1-6; D is possibly TRBD1 (5 bases). This CDR3 spans 17 amino acids. Per germline, CDR1 SNHLY and CDR2 FYNNEI. The germline V and J ends were trimmed by 5 bases and 7 bases, with 21 bases remaining between them. The chain's CDR3 is CASSPPLGKGENSPLHF. The CDR3 coding sequence is TGTGCCAGCAGTCCTCCCCTGGGAAAAGGGGAAAATTCACCCCTCCACTTT.

The rearrangement links TRBV11-2 to TRBJ1-1; D gene unclear. Between the trimmed V and J ends, which lost 1 base and 2 bases, there was a span of 5 bases. CDR1 is SGHAT and CDR2 is FQNNGV in the germline V gene. This CDR3 spans 13 amino acids. DNA of the CDR3: TGTGCCAGCAGCTTAGGGCAAAACACTGAAGCTTTCTTT. The encoded protein is CASSLGQNTEAFF.

Only a few counts were recorded for this clone. V is TRBV4-1 and J is TRBJ1-5; tentatively, D is TRBD1 (5 bases). V lost 0 bases to trimming and J lost 2 bases, with 14 bases between them. Germline V CDR1 and CDR2: MGHRA, YSYEKL. CDR3 length: 17 amino acids. CDR3 sequence: CASSQDLRGKGNQPQHF. CDR3 coding DNA: TGCGCCAGCAGCCAAGATCTCCGGGGGAAGGGCAATCAGCCCCAGCATTTT.

The chain employs TRBV18 and TRBJ2-1; D gene unclear. This CDR3 contains 15 residues. Germline-derived CDR1 and CDR2 are KGHSH and LQKENI. The V end was cut by 3 bases, the J end by 5 bases, with 14 bases between. The CDR3 loop reads CASSPIELGHNEQFF. Written as DNA, the CDR3 is TGTGCCAGCTCACCGATAGAGCTAGGTCACAATGAGCAGTTCTTC.